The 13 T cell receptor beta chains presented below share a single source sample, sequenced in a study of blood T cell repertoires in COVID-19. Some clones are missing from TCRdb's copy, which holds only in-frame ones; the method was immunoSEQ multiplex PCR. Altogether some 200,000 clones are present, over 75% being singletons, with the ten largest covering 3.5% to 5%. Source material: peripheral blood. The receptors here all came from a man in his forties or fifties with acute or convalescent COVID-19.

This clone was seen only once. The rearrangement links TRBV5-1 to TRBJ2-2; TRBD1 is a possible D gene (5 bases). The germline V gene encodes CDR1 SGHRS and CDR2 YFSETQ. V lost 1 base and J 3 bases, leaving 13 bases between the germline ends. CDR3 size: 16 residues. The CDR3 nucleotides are TGCGCCAGCAGCTTGAACCCAGGGTCGGACACCGGGGAGCTGTTTTTT. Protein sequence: CASSLNPGSDTGELFF.

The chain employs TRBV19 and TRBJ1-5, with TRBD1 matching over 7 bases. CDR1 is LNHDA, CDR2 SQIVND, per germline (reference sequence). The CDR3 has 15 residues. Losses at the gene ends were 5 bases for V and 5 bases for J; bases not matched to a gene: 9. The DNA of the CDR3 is TGTGCCAGTAGTCCCGACAGGGTAACTCATCAGCCCCAGCATTTT. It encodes CASSPDRVTHQPQHF.

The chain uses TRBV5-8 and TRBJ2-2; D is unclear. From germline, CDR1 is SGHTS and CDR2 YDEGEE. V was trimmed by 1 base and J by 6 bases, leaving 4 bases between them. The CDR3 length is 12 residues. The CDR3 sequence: CASSLQAGELFF. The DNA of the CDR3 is TGTGCCAGCAGCTTGCAGGCCGGGGAGCTGTTTTTT.

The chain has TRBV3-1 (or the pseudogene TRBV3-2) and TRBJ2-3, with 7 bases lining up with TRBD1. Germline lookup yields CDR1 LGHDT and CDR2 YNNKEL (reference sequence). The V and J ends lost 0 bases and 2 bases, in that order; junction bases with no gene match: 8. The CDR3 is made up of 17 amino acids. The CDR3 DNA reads TGTGCCAGCAGCCAAGAGGACAGGATAATGAACACAGATACGCAGTATTTT. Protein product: CASSQEDRIMNTDTQYF.

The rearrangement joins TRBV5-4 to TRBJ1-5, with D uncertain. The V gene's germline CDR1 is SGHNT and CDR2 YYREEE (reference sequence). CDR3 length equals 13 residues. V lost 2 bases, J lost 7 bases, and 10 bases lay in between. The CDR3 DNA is TGTGCCAGCAGCTTCGAGGGTGGACAGCCCCAGCATTTT. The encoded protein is CASSFEGGQPQHF.

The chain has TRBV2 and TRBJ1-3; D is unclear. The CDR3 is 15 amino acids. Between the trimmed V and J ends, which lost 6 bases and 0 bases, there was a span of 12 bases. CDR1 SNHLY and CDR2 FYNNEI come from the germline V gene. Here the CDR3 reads CASSASRGSGNTIYF. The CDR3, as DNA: TGTGCCAGCAGCGCCTCGCGGGGCTCTGGAAACACCATATATTTT. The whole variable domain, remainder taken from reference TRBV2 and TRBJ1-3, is EPEVTQTPSHQVTQMGQEVILRCVPISNHLYFYWYRQILGQKVEFLVSFYNNEISEKSEIFDDQFSVERPDGSNFTLKIRSTKLEDSAMYFCASSASRGSGNTIYFGEGSWLTVV.

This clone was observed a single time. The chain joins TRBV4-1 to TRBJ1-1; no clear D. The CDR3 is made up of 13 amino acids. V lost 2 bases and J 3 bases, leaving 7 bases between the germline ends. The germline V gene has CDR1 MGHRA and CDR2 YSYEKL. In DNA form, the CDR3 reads TGCGCCAGCAGCCAACAACGAGACACTGAAGCTTTCTTT. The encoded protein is CASSQQRDTEAFF.

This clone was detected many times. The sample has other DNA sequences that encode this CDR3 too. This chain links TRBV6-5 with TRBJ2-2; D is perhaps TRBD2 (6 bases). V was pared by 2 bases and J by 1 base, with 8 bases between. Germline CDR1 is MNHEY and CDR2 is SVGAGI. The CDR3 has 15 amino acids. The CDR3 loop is CASSYGGENTGELFF. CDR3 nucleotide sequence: TGTGCCAGCAGTTACGGCGGGGAGAACACCGGGGAGCTGTTTTTT.

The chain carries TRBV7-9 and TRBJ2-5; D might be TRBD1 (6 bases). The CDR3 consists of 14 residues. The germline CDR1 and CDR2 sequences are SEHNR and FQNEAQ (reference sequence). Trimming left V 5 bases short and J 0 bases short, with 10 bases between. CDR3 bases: TGTGCCAGCAGCCTTGGGGGCAACCAAGAGACCCAGTACTTC. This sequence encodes CASSLGGNQETQYF. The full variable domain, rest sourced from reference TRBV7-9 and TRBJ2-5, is DTGVSQNPRHKITKRGQNVTFRCDPISEHNRLYWYRQTLGQGPEFLTYFQNEAQLEKSRLLSDRFSAERPKGSFSTLEIQRTEQGDSAMYLCASSLGGNQETQYFGPGTRLLVL.

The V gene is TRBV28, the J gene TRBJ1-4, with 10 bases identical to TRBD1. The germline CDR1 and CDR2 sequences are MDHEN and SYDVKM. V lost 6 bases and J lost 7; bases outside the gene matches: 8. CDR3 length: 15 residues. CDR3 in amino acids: CASSPRQGASEKLFF. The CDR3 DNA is TGTGCCAGCAGCCCAAGACAGGGGGCAAGTGAAAAACTGTTTTTT.

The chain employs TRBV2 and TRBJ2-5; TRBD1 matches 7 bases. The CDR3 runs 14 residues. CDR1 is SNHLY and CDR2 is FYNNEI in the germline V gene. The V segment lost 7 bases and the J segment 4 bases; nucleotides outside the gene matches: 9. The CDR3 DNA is TGTGCCAGCAAGCTAGGACAGGCAGGAGAGACCCAGTACTTC. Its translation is CASKLGQAGETQYF.

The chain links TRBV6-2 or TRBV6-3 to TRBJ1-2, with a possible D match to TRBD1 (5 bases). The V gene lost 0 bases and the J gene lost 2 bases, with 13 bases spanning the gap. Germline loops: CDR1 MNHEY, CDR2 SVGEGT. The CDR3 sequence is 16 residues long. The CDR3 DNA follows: TGTGCCAGCAGTTACTCGGAGAGCGCAGGGAACTATGGCTACACCTTC. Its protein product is CASSYSESAGNYGYTF.

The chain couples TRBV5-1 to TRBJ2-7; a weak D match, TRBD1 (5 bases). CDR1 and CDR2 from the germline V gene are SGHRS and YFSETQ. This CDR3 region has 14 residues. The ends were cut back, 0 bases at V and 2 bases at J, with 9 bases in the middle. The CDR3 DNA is TGCGCCAGCAGCTTGGGGGCAGGGACCTACGAGCAGTACTTC. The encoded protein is CASSLGAGTYEQYF.